This T cell receptor (beta chain) derives from a study of quantifying T cell responses using KT2 cells. Overall study: cDNA was made from DNase-treated RNA using alpha and beta constant primers.

An oligo carrying a UMI was ligated to the cDNA 3' end. The first PCR ran around 4 cycles with an equimolar RC1.1 and RC1.2 beta primer mix. From the UMI-ligation and nested PCR reads, TCRdb called clonotypes with MiXCR, one entry per CDR3 protein. The repertoire has 42,000 or so distinct CDR3 sequences, about a sixth of them found once; the top ten carry about 40%. Germline CDR1 reads MDHEN; CDR2 reads SYDVKM. The CDR3 runs to 12 residues. V lost 6 bases to trimming and J lost 0 bases, with 4 bases between them. The sequencing sample was made of PBMCs spiked with cells of the T cell clone KT2. This chain uses TRBV28 with TRBJ2-3; D remains ambiguous. This clonotype originated in a human donor. CDR3 DNA sequence: TGTGCCAGCAGAACTAGCACAGATACGCAGTATTTT. It yields the protein CASRTSTDTQYF. Drawing the rest from reference TRBV28 and TRBJ2-3, the complete variable domain is DVKVTQSSRYLVKRTGEKVFLECVQDMDHENMFWYRQDPGLGLRLIYFSYDVKMKEKGDIPEGYSVSREKKERFSLILESASTNQTSMYLCASRTSTDTQYFGPGTRLTVL.